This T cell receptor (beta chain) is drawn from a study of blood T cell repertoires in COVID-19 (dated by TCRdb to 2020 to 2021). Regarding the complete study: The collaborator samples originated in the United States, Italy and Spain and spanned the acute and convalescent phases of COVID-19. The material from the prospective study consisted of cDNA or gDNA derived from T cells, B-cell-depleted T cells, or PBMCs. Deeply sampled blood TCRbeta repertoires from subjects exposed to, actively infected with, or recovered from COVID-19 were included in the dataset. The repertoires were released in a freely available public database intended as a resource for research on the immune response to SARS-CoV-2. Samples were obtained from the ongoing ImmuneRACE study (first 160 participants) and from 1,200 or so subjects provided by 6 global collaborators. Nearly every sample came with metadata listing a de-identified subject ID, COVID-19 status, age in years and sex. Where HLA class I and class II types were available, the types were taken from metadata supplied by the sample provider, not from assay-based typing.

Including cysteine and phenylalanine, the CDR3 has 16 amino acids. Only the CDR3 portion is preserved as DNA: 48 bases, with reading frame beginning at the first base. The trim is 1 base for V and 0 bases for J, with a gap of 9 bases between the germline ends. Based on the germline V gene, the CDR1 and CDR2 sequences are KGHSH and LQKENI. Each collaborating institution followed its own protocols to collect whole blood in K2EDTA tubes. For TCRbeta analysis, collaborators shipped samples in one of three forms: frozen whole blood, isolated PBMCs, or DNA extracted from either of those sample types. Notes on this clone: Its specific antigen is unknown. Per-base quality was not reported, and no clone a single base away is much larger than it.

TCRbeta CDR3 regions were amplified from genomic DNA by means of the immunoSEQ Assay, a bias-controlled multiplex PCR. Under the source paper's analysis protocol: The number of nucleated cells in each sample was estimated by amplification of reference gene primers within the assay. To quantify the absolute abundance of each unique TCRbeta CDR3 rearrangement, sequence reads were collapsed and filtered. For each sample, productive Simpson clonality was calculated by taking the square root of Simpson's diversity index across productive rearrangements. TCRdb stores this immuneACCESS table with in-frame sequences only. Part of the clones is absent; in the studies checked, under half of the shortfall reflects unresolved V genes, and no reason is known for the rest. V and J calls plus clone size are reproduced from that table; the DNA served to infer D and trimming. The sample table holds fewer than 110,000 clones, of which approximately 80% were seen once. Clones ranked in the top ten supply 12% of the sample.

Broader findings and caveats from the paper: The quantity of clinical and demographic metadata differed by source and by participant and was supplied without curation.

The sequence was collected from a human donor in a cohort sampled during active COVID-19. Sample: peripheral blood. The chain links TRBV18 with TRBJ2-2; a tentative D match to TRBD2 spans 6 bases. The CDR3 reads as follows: CASSPLGGANTGELFF. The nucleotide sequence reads TGTGCCAGCTCACCACTAGGAGGGGCGAACACCGGGGAGCTGTTTTTT.